Below, 9 T cell receptor beta chains from the same sample are listed, as sequenced in a study of blood T cells in healthy people across ages. The use of a sample-barcoded 5' primer and a J-beta primer mix characterized a second PCR of roughly 7 to 11 cycles. TCRdb used MiXCR to reprocess the 5' RACE reads, holding one entry per CDR3 protein. The table includes around 1,600,000 distinct CDR3 sequences, approximately 42% detected once. Material: blood. These receptors were collected from a woman between 18 and 29 years old in good health.

The chain recombines TRBV20-1 with TRBJ2-7; the match to TRBD2 covers 10 bases. Germline V CDR1 and CDR2: DFQATT, SNEGSKA (reference sequence). The CDR3 length is 15 residues. The V and J ends lost 4 bases and 2 bases, in that order; junction bases with no gene match: 8. CDR3 amino acids: CSAKLAGRSAYEQYF. The CDR3, as DNA: TGCAGTGCTAAACTAGCGGGAAGGAGTGCCTACGAGCAGTACTTC.

The chain employs TRBV4-1 and TRBJ2-5; D gene unclear. The J call may not be correct, given that the DNA end is closer to TRBJ2-3. The germline V gene encodes CDR1 MGHRA and CDR2 YSYEKL. This CDR3 contains 14 residues. CDR3: CASSQRPTQDTQYF. CDR3 in DNA: TGCGCCAGCAGCCAACGACCCACCCAAGATACGCAGTATTTT.

This chain joins TRBV5-1 and TRBJ1-3, with D possibly matching TRBD1 (6 bases). This CDR3 has 15 residues. V lost 4 bases and J 0 bases, leaving 11 bases between the germline ends. Germline CDR1 reads SGHRS; CDR2 reads YFSETQ. Written as DNA, the CDR3 is TGCGCCAGCAGCACGGACAGAAACTCTGGAAACACCATATATTTT. Translating it yields CASSTDRNSGNTIYF.

The chain joins TRBV7-9 to TRBJ2-2; unclear D gene. This CDR3 spans 16 amino acids. V lost 4 bases, J lost 1 base, and 13 bases lay in between. From germline, CDR1 is SEHNR and CDR2 FQNEAQ (reference sequence). The CDR3 DNA sequence: TGTGCCAGCAGCTCCCGGAACGGAAAGAACACCGGGGAGCTGTTTTTT. This translates into CASSSRNGKNTGELFF.

The chain has TRBV11-3 and TRBJ2-1; 14 bases are shared with TRBD2. J was trimmed by 8 bases and V by 4 bases; bases with no gene match: 7. Germline values: CDR1 SGHNT, CDR2 YENEEA. This CDR3 comprises 16 residues. The CDR3 DNA is TGTGCCAGCAGCTCTCGGACTAGCGGGGGGCCCCATGAGCAGTTCTTC. It yields the protein CASSSRTSGGPHEQFF.

In its sample, this clonotype was seen a few times. The V call is TRBV27, the J call TRBJ1-1, with TRBD1 matching over 8 bases. The CDR3 runs 12 residues. V lost 7 bases and J lost 5; bases outside the gene matches: 3. Germline loops: CDR1 MNHEY, CDR2 SMNVEV (reference sequence). CDR3 sequence: CASTGQGTEAFF. The CDR3 DNA reads as TGTGCCAGCACCGGACAGGGAACTGAAGCTTTCTTT.

The CDR3 coding sequence is TGTGCCAGCAGTTCTGGACGGCAAAATTCACCCCTCCACTTT. This sequence encodes CASSSGRQNSPLHF. This sequence joins TRBV12-3 or TRBV12-4 and TRBJ1-6; D unresolved. The CDR3 length is 14 residues. Trimming pared 4 bases from V and 7 bases from J, leaving 11 bases between.

V usage is TRBV6-2 or TRBV6-3 and J usage is TRBJ2-6; D uncertain. CDR3 length equals 15 residues. V was shortened by 6 bases and J by 1 base, with 10 bases between the two germline ends. CDR1 and CDR2 (germline): MNHEY, SVGEGT. The CDR3 sequence is CASRPGLSGANVLTF. The CDR3 DNA reads TGTGCCAGCAGACCAGGTCTATCTGGGGCCAACGTCCTGACTTTC.

This sequence joins TRBV29-1 and TRBJ2-1; 7 bases are a match to TRBD2. The CDR3 runs to 15 residues. CDR1 SQVTM and CDR2 ANQGSEA come from the germline V gene. V gave up 7 bases and J gave up 0 bases; unmatched junction bases: 9. This CDR3 reads CSAGTNRSSYNEQFF. CDR3 DNA: TGCAGCGCCGGGACTAACCGAAGCTCCTACAATGAGCAGTTCTTC.